This TCR beta chain was profiled in a study of T cell responses to AZD1222 COVID-19 vaccine. Produced via immunoSEQ multiplex PCR; TCRdb's table is partial and in-frame only. The sample lists around 85,000 clones, 80% to 90% occurring once. Study conclusions and caveats: Among AZD1222 vaccinees, only six were seropositive at baseline. Two AZD1222 doses significantly raised spike-specific TCR breadth and depth over controls.

As concerns this clone: Antigen: not known.

The V gene end was trimmed by 3 bases and the J gene end by 1 base; junction bases not matched to a gene: 7. This CDR3 has 16 amino acids. Germline V gives CDR1 KGHSH, CDR2 LQKENI. The sample consisted of peripheral blood, taken on day 0 of AZD1222 vaccination. This clonotype was sampled from an adult in good health. The chain uses TRBV18 and TRBJ2-3; the match to TRBD2 covers 7 bases. CDR3 region: CASSPLSGARTDTQYF. The CDR3 region has the DNA TGTGCCAGCTCACCTCTGAGCGGGGCCCGCACAGATACGCAGTATTTT.